This paragraph reports one TCR beta chain. The antigen remains undetermined. With 60 Vbeta and 13 Jbeta primers, the PCR was carried out. TCRdb's copy holds only in-frame clones and misses some; the assay was immunoSEQ multiplex PCR. Of some 90,000 clones in the sample, approximately 80% were seen once. This specimen belongs to a study of cytomegalovirus exposure and HLA in healthy donors. The overall study: The Caucasian-associated ancestry cluster held roughly 80% of 398 genotyped donors. Notes on the study in general: About 87% or about 30% of the time was how often most TCR beta V segments were productive, according to an earlier analysis. Overall, approximately 180 TCR beta chains were annotated as cytomegalovirus-associated.

The CDR3 sequence is 13 residues long. Trimming cost V 6 bases and J 7 bases; bases outside gene matches: 5. Germline CDR1 MNHNS, CDR2 SASEGT. The sample was PBMCs. This TCR derives from a woman in her sixties or seventies in good health and CMV-seropositive. The chain carries TRBV6-1 and TRBJ1-4; 7 bases are a match to TRBD1. The CDR3 DNA is TGTGCCAGCAGGGAAAACAGGGGTGAAAAACTGTTTTTT. It encodes CASRENRGEKLFF.